The clone carrying this T cell receptor beta chain showed up many times. What it recognizes is unknown. As handled by the study authors: Clinicopathological groups differed in CDR3, with these differences serving to build a distant-metastasis classifier for papillary thyroid cancer. Through MiXCR, TCRdb re-clonotyped the PCR reads. For this entry, the V and J calls and clone size follow TCRdb and not the study's own pipeline. The data contain more than 85,000 clones, less than 10% of them singletons. These data originate in a study of metastatic and nonmetastatic thyroid tumors. The wider study: Comparison of repertoires was carried out across blood and tumor or nodule tissue from malignant and benign thyroid patients.

All patients reached thyroid surgery having received no treatment beforehand. Broader study findings: TCR beta diversity was reportedly significantly higher in malignant thyroid tumors than benign nodules, in blood and tumor.

The CDR3 runs 16 residues. Germline assignment: CDR1 MNHNY and CDR2 SVGAGI (reference sequence). The ends lost 3 bases at V and 0 bases at J; junction bases unmatched: 4. The sample comprised blood. The rearrangement links TRBV6-6 to TRBJ2-3, with 9 bases that match TRBD1. The clonotype originates from a female donor with papillary thyroid cancer or a benign thyroid nodule (not recorded which). Some clones in this sample may be carry-over from other donors' samples. The CDR3 region is CASSYSQGASTDTQYF. The CDR3 region has the DNA TGTGCCAGCAGTTATTCACAGGGGGCCAGCACAGATACGCAGTATTTT.